Following are 13 T cell receptor beta chains from one sample sequenced in a study of blood T cell repertoires in COVID-19. The method was immunoSEQ multiplex PCR; TCRdb's version includes in-frame clones alone and lacks a portion of them. This table has more than 95,000 clones, approximately 82% appearing once. Sequencing was carried out using peripheral blood. These receptors were taken from a man at least 80 years old with active or convalescent COVID-19.

The V and J genes are TRBV19 and TRBJ1-5; 11 nucleotides match TRBD1. The CDR3 consists of 16 residues. CDR1 is LNHDA, CDR2 SQIVND, per germline (reference sequence). V lost 5 bases and J lost 2; bases outside the gene matches: 5. CDR3 DNA: TGTGCCAGTAGTGGGACAGGGGGAAGGGGCAATCAGCCCCAGCATTTT. It yields the protein CASSGTGGRGNQPQHF.

The V gene is TRBV19, the J gene TRBJ2-3, with a weak D call TRBD1 (5 bases). Germline lookup yields CDR1 LNHDA and CDR2 SQIVND (reference sequence). This CDR3 has 14 amino acids. V was cut by 7 bases and J by 0 bases, with 11 bases left in between. The CDR3, as DNA: TGTGCCAGTAAAACAGGCCTTAGCACAGATACGCAGTATTTT. Encoded protein: CASKTGLSTDTQYF.

The chain has TRBV7-2 and TRBJ1-2; 9 bases are shared with TRBD1. V lost 4 bases to trimming and J lost 3 bases; unmatched junction nucleotides: 6. This CDR3 has 15 amino acids. Germline-derived CDR1 and CDR2 are SGHTA and FQGNSA. The CDR3 DNA sequence: TGTGCCAGCAGCTCCGGACAGGGGATTGACTATGGCTACACCTTC. Residues: CASSSGQGIDYGYTF. Full variable domain (outside the CDR3, taken from reference TRBV7-2 and TRBJ1-2): GAGVSQSPSNKVTEKGKDVELRCDPISGHTALYWYRQSLGQGLEFLIYFQGNSAPDKSGLPSDRFSAERTGGSVSTLTIQRTQQEDSAVYLCASSSGQGIDYGYTFGSGTRLTVV.

J is TRBJ2-5 and V is TRBV5-1; TRBD2 matches 8 bases. The junction had 6 bases not matched to a gene; V was cut back by 0 bases and J by 2 bases. Germline CDR1 reads SGHRS; CDR2 reads YFSETQ. The CDR3 totals 16 residues. The CDR3 reads CASSLGRGGPQETQYF. The CDR3 DNA reads as TGCGCCAGCAGCTTGGGGCGCGGGGGGCCGCAAGAGACCCAGTACTTC.

The chain couples TRBV27 to TRBJ1-2; 8 positions agree with TRBD1. The CDR3 consists of 15 residues. V lost 0 bases to trimming and J lost 3 bases; unmatched junction nucleotides: 3. From germline, CDR1 is MNHEY and CDR2 SMNVEV (reference sequence). CDR3 sequence (DNA): TGTGCCAGCAGTTTATCGTCAGGGGGCTACTATGGCTACACCTTC. Its translation is CASSLSSGGYYGYTF.

V is TRBV18 and J is TRBJ2-5; 8 nucleotides agree with TRBD1. The germline V gene encodes CDR1 KGHSH and CDR2 LQKENI. The J segment lost 2 bases and the V segment lost 6 bases, leaving 5 bases of the junction unmatched. The CDR3 covers 14 residues. As DNA, the CDR3 is TGTGCCAGCTCTCCCGGGACAGGTCAAGAGACCCAGTACTTC. Its translation: CASSPGTGQETQYF. Full variable domain (outside the CDR3, taken from reference TRBV18 and TRBJ2-5): NAGVMQNPRHLVRRRGQEARLRCSPMKGHSHVYWYRQLPEEGLKFMVYLQKENIIDESGMPKERFSAEFPKEGPSILRIQQVVRGDSAAYFCASSPGTGQETQYFGPGTRLLVL.

The chain carries TRBV28 and TRBJ2-7, with a weak D call TRBD1 (8 bases). V lost 4 bases and J 0 bases, leaving 13 bases between the germline ends. The CDR3 contains 15 residues. Germline assignment: CDR1 MDHEN and CDR2 SYDVKM. For the CDR3, the DNA is TGTGCCAGCAGTTGGGGGGGGACAGGCTCCTACGAGCAGTACTTC. Protein: CASSWGGTGSYEQYF.

The rearrangement links TRBV10-3 to TRBJ2-7; 9 bases fit TRBD1. Germline CDR1 ENHRY, CDR2 SYGVKD. Trimming removed 0 bases from V and 3 bases from J; junction bases left unmatched: 6. This CDR3 has 16 residues. CDR3 nucleotides: TGTGCCATCAGTGAGTCAATGACAGGGGGTGGCTACGAGCAGTACTTC. Amino acids: CAISESMTGGGYEQYF.

This rearrangement joins TRBV4-2 to TRBJ2-5; 7 bases line up with TRBD2. The J segment lost 5 bases and the V segment lost 3 bases, leaving 12 bases of the junction unmatched. This CDR3 spans 16 amino acids. Germline CDR1 is LGHNA and CDR2 is YNFKEQ. CDR3 sequence reads: CASSHTMGEAGETQYF. CDR3 coding DNA: TGTGCCAGCAGCCACACAATGGGGGAAGCGGGGGAGACCCAGTACTTC.

This clone was found a few times. The chain uses TRBV5-1 and TRBJ2-1; TRBD2 agrees at 12 bases. The CDR3 runs to 15 residues. With V trimmed by 4 bases and J by 10 bases, 9 bases remained unmatched. The germline gives CDR1 SGHRS, CDR2 YFSETQ. The CDR3 DNA is TGCGCCAGCAGCATTTCTAGCGGGGGGGCCAAGGAGCAGTTCTTC. This sequence encodes CASSISSGGAKEQFF.

The chain employs TRBV9 and TRBJ2-3; 7 bases align to TRBD1. The CDR3 runs 14 residues. The germline gives CDR1 SGDLS, CDR2 YYNGEE. V shed 4 bases and J 6 bases; nucleotides not matched to a gene: 8. Here the CDR3 DNA reads TGTGCCAGCAGCCCACAGACAGGGAGTGATACGCAGTATTTT. Protein: CASSPQTGSDTQYF.

This sequence joins TRBV12-3 or TRBV12-4 and TRBJ2-7; the D gene is possibly TRBD1 (6 bases). CDR3 length: 12 amino acids. V lost 1 base to trimming and J lost 6 bases, with 7 bases between them. The CDR3 DNA reads TGTGCCAGCAGTTTAGGAGGGGGCGAGCAGTACTTC. Protein sequence: CASSLGGGEQYF.

The CDR3 sequence is CASSPPGGGLTSGNTIYF. CDR3 coding DNA: TGTGCCAGCAGCCCCCCCGGCGGGGGGTTAACCTCTGGAAACACCATATATTTT. The gene calls are TRBV14 and TRBJ1-3; a possible D gene is TRBD1 (5 bases). CDR1 is SGHDN and CDR2 is FVKESK in the germline V gene. V was clipped by 4 bases and J by 0 bases, with 19 bases between them. This CDR3 is 18 amino acids long. Drawing the rest from reference TRBV14 and TRBJ1-3, the complete variable domain is EAGVTQFPSHSVIEKGQTVTLRCDPISGHDNLYWYRRVMGKEIKFLLHFVKESKQDESGMPNNRFLAERTGGTYSTLKVQPAELEDSGVYFCASSPPGGGLTSGNTIYFGEGSWLTVV.